This T cell receptor beta chain is from a study of OX40 agonist ivuxolimab in advanced cancers. Study results and limitations: Expanded peripheral T cells had an undetermined antigen specificity. There was clonal expansion of CD4+ and CD8+ blood T cells by week 6 at 0.1 to 3.0 mg/kg.

This clone was observed a single time. What it recognizes is unknown. This CDR3 is 17 amino acids long. Germline lookup yields CDR1 KGHSH and CDR2 LQKENI. V dropped 2 bases and J dropped 1; count of bases not matched to a gene: 7. Clones were read by immunoSEQ multiplex PCR, and TCRdb kept only the in-frame ones, dropping some. The data show roughly 51,000 clones, roughly 90% seen once. The gene calls are TRBV18 and TRBJ2-3; 9 bases line up with TRBD2. The sample here was CD4+ or CD8+ T cells sorted from blood, taken in a trial of the OX40 agonist ivuxolimab. This clonotype was sampled from an adult with an advanced solid tumor such as melanoma, head and neck, liver or kidney cancer. CDR3 region: CASSPAAGGRGTDTQYF. DNA for the CDR3: TGTGCCAGCTCACCAGCGGCGGGAGGGAGGGGCACAGATACGCAGTATTTT. Based on the CDR3 plus reference TRBV18 and TRBJ2-3, the full variable domain is NAGVMQNPRHLVRRRGQEARLRCSPMKGHSHVYWYRQLPEEGLKFMVYLQKENIIDESGMPKERFSAEFPKEGPSILRIQQVVRGDSAAYFCASSPAAGGRGTDTQYFGPGTRLTVL.